The rows below give T cell receptor beta chains drawn from one sample of a study of blood T cells in healthy people across ages. Each CDR3 protein gets one entry after TCRdb re-called the 5' RACE reads with MiXCR. The data show about 1 million distinct CDR3 sequences, more than 35% seen once. The sequencing sample was made of blood. The receptors here all came from a woman aged 55-70 years in good health. Each CDR3 is given with its conserved first and last residue. Fields, in order: CDR3 length, J gene, clone size, D gene, V gene, CDR3 protein, CDR3 DNA. D genes are given only for firm matches. For some rows the clone size is stated as once, few or many, or as a class when expanded; others skip it.

15	TRBJ2-5	once	NA	TRBV2	CASRWSPAVQETQYF	TGTGCCAGCAGGTGGTCCCCCGCGGTCCAAGAGACCCAGTACTTC
13	TRBJ2-1	once	NA	TRBV24-1	CATSDFGENEQFF	TGTGCCACCAGTGATTTTGGGGAGAATGAGCAGTTCTTC
16	TRBJ2-1	NA	TRBD2	TRBV7-3	CASSLTGAGGINEQFF	TGTGCCAGCAGCTTAACCGGAGCGGGAGGGATCAATGAGCAGTTCTTC
11	TRBJ2-7	many	TRBD1	TRBV4-1	CASQGAHEQYF	TGCGCCAGTCAGGGGGCACACGAGCAGTACTTC
15	TRBJ2-1	NA	TRBD2	TRBV5-1	CASSTSSGTYNEQFF	TGCGCCAGCAGCACCTCTAGCGGAACTTACAATGAGCAGTTCTTC
14	TRBJ2-7	many	NA	TRBV13	CASSLAGRSYEQYF	TGTGCCAGCAGCTTAGCTGGGAGATCCTACGAGCAGTACTTC
14	TRBJ2-7	NA	NA	TRBV6-2/TRBV6-3	CASSLPGVPYEQYF	TGTGCCAGCAGTTTGCCAGGGGTCCCCTACGAGCAGTACTTC
15	TRBJ1-6	NA	TRBD1	TRBV20-1	CSARLEDRAVSPLHF	TGCAGTGCTAGACTGGAGGACAGGGCGGTCTCACCCCTCCACTTT
15	TRBJ2-1	NA	TRBD2	TRBV7-9	CASSWSGSPGNEQFF	TGTGCCAGCAGCTGGAGCGGGAGCCCCGGCAATGAGCAGTTCTTC
15	TRBJ2-7	NA	NA	TRBV18	CASSQREGFADEQYF	TGTGCCAGCTCACAACGAGAGGGATTCGCGGATGAGCAGTACTTC
16	TRBJ2-1	NA	NA	TRBV10-3	CAISESSSGPYNEQFF	TGTGCCATCAGTGAGTCATCAAGCGGGCCTTACAATGAGCAGTTCTTC
20	TRBJ2-1	NA	TRBD2	TRBV5-5	CASSLDLRSGRVVGDNEQFF	TGTGCCAGCAGCTTGGATTTGAGGAGCGGGAGAGTAGTGGGGGACAATGAGCAGTTCTTC
16	TRBJ1-5	few	TRBD1	TRBV5-6	CASSLSGTGNYQPQHF	TGTGCCAGCAGCTTGTCCGGGACAGGGAATTATCAGCCCCAGCATTTT
14	TRBJ1-1	NA	NA	TRBV27	CASSFGPQNTEAFF	TGTGCCAGCAGTTTTGGACCGCAGAACACTGAAGCTTTCTTT
13	TRBJ2-4	few	NA	TRBV12-3/TRBV12-4	CASSLKLAGEQYF	TGTGCCAGCAGTTTAAAACTAGCTGGGGAGCAGTACTTC